What follows describes a single T cell receptor beta chain. Its target is unknown. The entry originates in a study of Ad26.COV2.S vaccination and SARS-CoV-2 variants. Findings and caveats of the study: Post-vaccination breadth of spike-specific CD8+ and CD4+ T cell responses was reportedly substantial.

The assay was immunoSEQ multiplex PCR, and TCRdb's table has in-frame clones only and misses some. The sample shows 450,000 to 550,000 clones, 85% to 90% of them seen only once. Treatment described: some 19 received Ad26.COV2.S at low or high dose, single or two shots; roughly five received placebo; per-sample allocation not given. All samples were drawn on day 63, counting from the first vaccine or placebo injection. This person who donated was an adult of 18-55 years in Boston. The study used a vaccine consisting of an Ad26 vector that expressed Wuhan-strain SARS-CoV-2 spike. The CDR3 sequence is 14 residues long. CDR1 is SGHTA, CDR2 FQGNSA, per germline. The V gene end was trimmed by 0 bases and the J gene end by 9 bases; junction bases not matched to a gene: 3.

Material: peripheral blood, obtained in a trial of Ad26.COV2.S vaccine versus placebo. This receptor was taken from a person aged 18-60 years who received the Ad26.COV2.S COVID-19 vaccine or a placebo. This sequence joins TRBV7-2 and TRBJ1-5; 9 bases fit TRBD1. The DNA of the CDR3 is TGTGCCAGCAGCTTAGCGGGACAGGGACTGCCCCAGCATTTT. It yields the protein CASSLAGQGLPQHF.